Listed here are 13 T cell receptor beta chains from one sample, sequenced in a study of sequential checkpoint blockade in melanoma. The method was immunoSEQ multiplex PCR; TCRdb's version includes in-frame clones alone and lacks a portion of them. This sample has 9,000 to 15,000 clones, with approximately 80% found just once. The treatment: randomized to nivolumab then ipilimumab (arm A) or the reverse (arm B). The specimen was CD8+ T cells sorted from blood (inferred from file names), collected from a patient given nivolumab and ipilimumab in sequence. These receptors came from a human donor with melanoma.

The genes are TRBV27 and TRBJ1-5; 8 positions agree with TRBD1. The V segment lost 6 bases and the J segment 7 bases; nucleotides outside the gene matches: 8. Germline V gives CDR1 MNHEY, CDR2 SMNVEV (reference sequence). The CDR3 loop spans 14 amino acids. CDR3 nucleotides: TGTGCCAGCAGCCCTCAACAGGGGGGACAGCCCCAGCATTTT. Translating gives CASSPQQGGQPQHF.

The chain recombines TRBV7-9 with TRBJ1-3; 7 nucleotides line up with TRBD1. V shed 0 bases and J 3 bases; nucleotides not matched to a gene: 5. In germline, CDR1 is SEHNR, CDR2 FQNEAQ (reference sequence). The CDR3 is 16 residues long. CDR3 sequence (DNA): TGTGCCAGCAGCTTAGCCCGGACAGGTATTGGAAACACCATATATTTT. It codes for CASSLARTGIGNTIYF.

The rearrangement joins TRBV25-1 to TRBJ2-6; no definite D call. Trimming shortened V by 4 bases and J by 5 bases, and 6 bases separated the two germline ends. CDR1 is MGHDK, CDR2 SYGVNS, per germline. CDR3 length equals 13 residues. For the CDR3, the DNA is TGTGCCAGCAGTGCAGATCGGGCCAACGTCCTGACTTTC. Its translation is CASSADRANVLTF.

This chain uses TRBV4-1 with TRBJ1-5, with a possible D match to TRBD1 (5 bases). This CDR3 is 15 amino acids long. Germline CDR1 reads MGHRA; CDR2 reads YSYEKL. Trimming removed 0 bases at V and 4 bases at J, with 10 bases between. In DNA, the CDR3 is TGCGCCAGCAGCCAAGATCAGACAGTAAATCAGCCCCAGCATTTT. This sequence encodes CASSQDQTVNQPQHF.

The V gene is TRBV27, the J gene TRBJ2-7; D ambiguous. V was cut by 5 bases and J by 0 bases, with 5 bases left in between. This CDR3 is built from 12 residues. The germline V gene has CDR1 MNHEY and CDR2 SMNVEV (reference sequence). In nucleotides, the CDR3 is TGTGCCAGCAGTCCCTCCTCCTACGAGCAGTACTTC. Encoded protein: CASSPSSYEQYF.

The chain employs TRBV10-3 and TRBJ1-6; a weak D match, TRBD1 (6 bases). The CDR3 extends over 15 amino acids. V was pared by 3 bases and J by 2 bases, with 8 bases between. CDR1 and CDR2 from the germline V gene are ENHRY and SYGVKD. The CDR3 sequence: CAISEQGPYNSPLHF. In nucleotides, the CDR3 is TGTGCCATCAGTGAACAGGGACCCTATAATTCACCCCTCCACTTT.

J is TRBJ2-7 and V is TRBV7-2; tentative D call: TRBD1 (5 bases). The V end was cut by 1 base, the J end by 1 base, with 17 bases between. CDR1 and CDR2 from the germline V gene are SGHTA and FQGNSA. This CDR3 has 17 residues. The CDR3 here is CASSLEGYRFSSYEQYF. The CDR3 DNA sequence: TGTGCCAGCAGCTTAGAAGGTTACAGGTTCTCGTCCTACGAGCAGTACTTC.

The chain has TRBV27 and TRBJ2-1; 10 nucleotides align to TRBD2. Germline CDR1 and CDR2: MNHEY and SMNVEV (reference sequence). The CDR3 contains 16 residues. Trimming cost V 6 bases and J 2 bases; bases outside gene matches: 7. In DNA form, the CDR3 reads TGTGCCAGCAGCCCATTGAGCGGGGGGGCCTACAATGAGCAGTTCTTC. Its translation is CASSPLSGGAYNEQFF.

V usage is TRBV27 and J usage is TRBJ2-7, with D tentatively TRBD1 (5 bases). The CDR3 sequence is 14 residues long. Germline loops: CDR1 MNHEY, CDR2 SMNVEV (reference sequence). V gave up 5 bases and J gave up 3 bases, with 14 bases separating them. The CDR3 DNA follows: TGTGCCAGCAGTCTCAGGGTCGCGGACTACGAGCAGTACTTC. This sequence encodes CASSLRVADYEQYF.

The rearrangement uses TRBV7-9 and TRBJ1-5, with D possibly matching TRBD1 (5 bases). Germline V gene lookup returns CDR1 SEHNR and CDR2 FQNEAQ (reference sequence). The ends were cut back, 6 bases at V and 7 bases at J, with 13 bases in the middle. This CDR3 contains 13 residues. The CDR3 nucleotides are TGTGCCAGCAGGGGGGAGGATGGGCAGCCCCAGCATTTT. Protein: CASRGEDGQPQHF.

The rearrangement uses TRBV29-1 and TRBJ2-4; D may be TRBD2 (6 bases). The CDR3 runs to 14 residues. V shed 5 bases and J shed 3 bases, with 14 bases lying between them. The germline gives CDR1 SQVTM, CDR2 ANQGSEA. In DNA, the CDR3 is TGCAGCGTTACTAGCCCCCTAGGCAAAAACATTCAGTACTTC. Translated: CSVTSPLGKNIQYF.

For this clone: At one of its ends the junction is not consistent with the germline gene, which may arise from a read error. The rearrangement uses TRBV28 and TRBJ1-1; TRBD1 aligns across 7 bases. The V gene's germline CDR1 is MDHEN and CDR2 SYDVKM. This CDR3 spans 15 amino acids. DNA of the CDR3: TGTGCCAGCAGGGAACAGGGGTCTAGGCCCACTGAAACTTTCTTT. The encoded protein is CASREQGSRPTETFF.

The chain combines TRBV5-1 with TRBJ2-7; 7 nucleotides match TRBD1. In germline, CDR1 is SGHRS, CDR2 YFSETQ. Trimming took 0 bases from V and 3 from J; bases not matched to a gene: 3. The CDR3 covers 14 residues. CDR3 sequence: CASSLDRGVYEQYF. CDR3 DNA: TGCGCCAGCAGCTTGGACAGGGGAGTCTACGAGCAGTACTTC.